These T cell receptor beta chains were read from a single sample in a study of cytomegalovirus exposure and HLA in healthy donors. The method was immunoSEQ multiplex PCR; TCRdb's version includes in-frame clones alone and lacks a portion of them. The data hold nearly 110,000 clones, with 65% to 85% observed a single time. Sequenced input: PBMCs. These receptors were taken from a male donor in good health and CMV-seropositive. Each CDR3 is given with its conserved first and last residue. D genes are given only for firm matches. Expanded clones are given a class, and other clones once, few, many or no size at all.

DNA: TGTGCCAGCAGCTTACAGCGGCCCTACGAGCAGTACTTC
CDR3: CASSLQRPYEQYF
J: TRBJ2-7
length: 13
V: TRBV7-2
D: .
size: .

DNA: TGTGCCAGTAGTCTGACAGGGGGCGGAAACACCATATATTTT
CDR3: CASSLTGGGNTIYF
J: TRBJ1-3
length: 14
V: TRBV19
D: TRBD1
size: .

DNA: TGTGCCATCAGTGGAGGTGGCAGGGAAGGCTATGGCTACACCTTC
CDR3: CAISGGGREGYGYTF
J: TRBJ1-2
length: 15
V: TRBV10-3
D: .
size: .

DNA: TGCGCCAGCAGCCTCGACAGGGGCGCGACCGGGGAGCTGTTTTTT
CDR3: CASSLDRGATGELFF
J: TRBJ2-2
length: 15
V: TRBV4-1
D: TRBD1
size: few

DNA: TGTGCCAGCAGCCCAGACGTCGGGGGGGGTGAAAAACTGTTTTTT
CDR3: CASSPDVGGGEKLFF
J: TRBJ1-4
length: 15
V: TRBV7-6
D: .
size: .

DNA: TGTGCCAGCAAGGGCGGGGGCGGGGACTATGGCTACACCTTC
CDR3: CASKGGGGDYGYTF
J: TRBJ1-2
length: 14
V: TRBV6-6
D: .
size: .

DNA: TGTGCCAGCAGTTACCCGGACAGGGGAACCTACGAGCAGTACTTC
CDR3: CASSYPDRGTYEQYF
J: TRBJ2-7
length: 15
V: TRBV6-5
D: TRBD1
size: .

DNA: TGCGCCAGCAGCTTGGGACTAGCGGTACAAGAGACCCAGTACTTC
CDR3: CASSLGLAVQETQYF
J: TRBJ2-5
length: 15
V: TRBV5-1
D: TRBD2
size: .

DNA: TGTGCCTGGAAAAGCGGGGGTCCCTCCTACAATGAGCAGTTCTTC
CDR3: CAWKSGGPSYNEQFF
J: TRBJ2-1
length: 15
V: TRBV30
D: TRBD2
size: .

DNA: TGTGCCATTTCACAGGATCTTCTTCGCGAGCAGTACTTC
CDR3: CAISQDLLREQYF
J: TRBJ2-7
length: 13
V: TRBV19
D: .
size: .

DNA: TGTGCCAGCAGCTTACAGGGGGGGACAGGGTCCAAAAACATTCAGTACTTC
CDR3: CASSLQGGTGSKNIQYF
J: TRBJ2-4
length: 17
V: TRBV7-9
D: TRBD1
size: .

DNA: TGTGCCAGCAGTTTAAGGGTTCCCCGGGGGGACGAGCAGTACTTC
CDR3: CASSLRVPRGDEQYF
J: TRBJ2-7
length: 15
V: TRBV28
D: TRBD2
size: .

DNA: TGTGCCAGCGGTGTGGCGGGAGCCCTCTCCTACGAGCAGTACTTC
CDR3: CASGVAGALSYEQYF
J: TRBJ2-7
length: 15
V: TRBV2
D: TRBD2
size: .

DNA: TGTGCCAGCAGCTACCCGGGACTAGCGGGTCAGCAAGAGACCCAGTACTTC
CDR3: CASSYPGLAGQQETQYF
J: TRBJ2-5
length: 17
V: TRBV7-9
D: TRBD2
size: .

DNA: TGTGCCAGCAGCTTAGGGCGCGGAGTCAATCAGCCCCAGCATTTT
CDR3: CASSLGRGVNQPQHF
J: TRBJ1-5
length: 15
V: TRBV7-2
D: .
size: .

DNA: TGTGCCACCAGCAGAGCCGCCAGTTCGGGGGAGTCGTACGAGCAGTACTTC
CDR3: CATSRAASSGESYEQYF
J: TRBJ2-7
length: 17
V: TRBV15
D: .
size: once

DNA: TGCAGCGTTGTTCCCCCCCGTAGGCGGGTCACAGATACGCAGTATTTT
CDR3: CSVVPPRRRVTDTQYF
J: TRBJ2-3
length: 16
V: TRBV29-1
D: .
size: .

DNA: TGTGCCAGCAGCTTGGGTATAGCGGGAGATTACAATGAGCAGTTCTTC
CDR3: CASSLGIAGDYNEQFF
J: TRBJ2-1
length: 16
V: TRBV5-6
D: TRBD2
size: .

DNA: TGTGCCAGCTCAGCTTCCGGGACAGGACCAACACATACGCAGTATTTT
CDR3: CASSASGTGPTHTQYF
J: TRBJ2-3
length: 16
V: TRBV18
D: TRBD1
size: .

DNA: TGTGCCAGCAGCGCGACAGGGATCAGTAATATCGGGGAGCTGTTTTTT
CDR3: CASSATGISNIGELFF
J: TRBJ2-2
length: 16
V: TRBV7-3
D: TRBD1
size: few

DNA: TGTGCCAGCAGCGCCTCGGGACAGTCTTACAATGAGCAGTTCTTC
CDR3: CASSASGQSYNEQFF
J: TRBJ2-1
length: 15
V: TRBV9
D: TRBD1
size: once

DNA: TGTGCCAGTAGTACGGGACAGGGTGCCTACAATGAGCAGTTCTTC
CDR3: CASSTGQGAYNEQFF
J: TRBJ2-1
length: 15
V: TRBV19
D: TRBD1
size: .

DNA: TGTGCCTCCTACTCGAGGGGGCGCAGGGGGGCCTCTAACTATGGCTACACCTTC
CDR3: CASYSRGRRGASNYGYTF
J: TRBJ1-2
length: 18
V: TRBV30
D: TRBD1
size: .

DNA: TGCAGCGTTGAACGGAAAGCGGGGGGCGCAAACGAGCAGTACTTC
CDR3: CSVERKAGGANEQYF
J: TRBJ2-7
length: 15
V: TRBV29-1
D: TRBD2
size: .

DNA: TGCGCCAGCCAAAGGTGGACAGGGTCGGGGGAGCAGTACTTC
CDR3: CASQRWTGSGEQYF
J: TRBJ2-7
length: 14
V: TRBV5-1
D: TRBD1
size: once

DNA: TGTGCCAGCAGCTTAACGGCAGGGAACACTGAAGCTTTCTTT
CDR3: CASSLTAGNTEAFF
J: TRBJ1-1
length: 14
V: TRBV7-3
D: .
size: .

DNA: TGTGCCAGCAGCCAAGGGACTAGCGGAGCGAATGAGCAGTTCTTC
CDR3: CASSQGTSGANEQFF
J: TRBJ2-1
length: 15
V: TRBV7-9
D: TRBD2
size: .

DNA: TGTGCCACCTTTCGGGACACAACGAGGAACACTGAAGCTTTCTTT
CDR3: CATFRDTTRNTEAFF
J: TRBJ1-1
length: 15
V: TRBV7-2
D: .
size: .

DNA: TGTGCCAGTAGTTGGGGACAGGGTTCAGGGGAGACCCAGTACTTC
CDR3: CASSWGQGSGETQYF
J: TRBJ2-5
length: 15
V: TRBV19
D: TRBD1
size: .

DNA: TGTGCCAGCAGTTCACAGGCGGGGGGCCCCTCCTACGAGCAGTACTTC
CDR3: CASSSQAGGPSYEQYF
J: TRBJ2-7
length: 16
V: TRBV9
D: TRBD2
size: .

DNA: TGTGCCATCATGGGTCGGGGGGCCTACGAGCAGTACTTC
CDR3: CAIMGRGAYEQYF
J: TRBJ2-7
length: 13
V: TRBV10-3
D: TRBD2
size: .

DNA: TGTGCCAGCAGCCCCCGACAGGGGCGGGGGCTAAACTATGGCTACACCTTC
CDR3: CASSPRQGRGLNYGYTF
J: TRBJ1-2
length: 17
V: TRBV7-2
D: TRBD1
size: .

DNA: TGTGCCAGCAGTTTCCTAGCCTCTGGGGCCAACGTCCTGACTTTC
CDR3: CASSFLASGANVLTF
J: TRBJ2-6
length: 15
V: TRBV9
D: .
size: .

DNA: TGTGCCAGCACCAGCAGCGGGTGGGAAGAGACCCAGTACTTC
CDR3: CASTSSGWEETQYF
J: TRBJ2-5
length: 14
V: TRBV28
D: .
size: .

DNA: TGTGCCAGCTCACAGGGACAGGGTACAGCCGGGGAGCTGTTTTTT
CDR3: CASSQGQGTAGELFF
J: TRBJ2-2
length: 15
V: TRBV19
D: TRBD1
size: once

DNA: TGTGCCAGTGACAGGGGGCTGACGAGCAATCAGCCCCAGCATTTT
CDR3: CASDRGLTSNQPQHF
J: TRBJ1-5
length: 15
V: TRBV19
D: TRBD1
size: few

DNA: TGTGCCAGCAGCCTAGGTAGGGGCCTCGGAAACACCATATATTTT
CDR3: CASSLGRGLGNTIYF
J: TRBJ1-3
length: 15
V: TRBV6-4
D: .
size: once

DNA: TGTGCCAGTAGTATCAGCAGGGGGCTCACTGAAGCTTTCTTT
CDR3: CASSISRGLTEAFF
J: TRBJ1-1
length: 14
V: TRBV19
D: TRBD1
size: .

DNA: TGCGCCAGCAGCGGACAGGTGAACACTGAAGCTTTCTTT
CDR3: CASSGQVNTEAFF
J: TRBJ1-1
length: 13
V: TRBV5-1
D: TRBD1
size: .

DNA: TGCAGCGTTGACTGGGCCTCCTACAATGAGCAGTTCTTC
CDR3: CSVDWASYNEQFF
J: TRBJ2-1
length: 13
V: TRBV29-1
D: .
size: .

DNA: TGTGCCATCAGTGAGGGGGGACAGGTGAACACTGAAGCTTTCTTT
CDR3: CAISEGGQVNTEAFF
J: TRBJ1-1
length: 15
V: TRBV10-3
D: TRBD1
size: once

DNA: TGTGCCAGCAGCCCCTTCGCGGGGGAGTACAATGAGCAGTTCTTC
CDR3: CASSPFAGEYNEQFF
J: TRBJ2-1
length: 15
V: TRBV5-4
D: TRBD2
size: few

DNA: TGTGCCAGCAGAGGACTAGCGGGGGGTTTCTACGAGCAGTACTTC
CDR3: CASRGLAGGFYEQYF
J: TRBJ2-7
length: 15
V: TRBV6-1
D: TRBD2
size: .

DNA: TGTGCCATCAGTGACCCGGGACAGGGGGGCGATGGTGGCACCGGGGAGCTGTTTTTT
CDR3: CAISDPGQGGDGGTGELFF
J: TRBJ2-2
length: 19
V: TRBV10-3
D: TRBD1
size: .

DNA: TGTGCCAGCGGAAAAGGGAGTCAGCCCCAGAATTTT
CDR3: CASGKGSQPQNF
J: TRBJ1-5
length: 12
V: TRBV7-2
D: .
size: .

DNA: TGTGCCAGTAGTGGCATGTATAGCAATCAGCCCCAGCATTTT
CDR3: CASSGMYSNQPQHF
J: TRBJ1-5
length: 14
V: TRBV19
D: .
size: few

DNA: TGCGCCAGCAGATTCGACAGGGGGCCGCATAACGAGCAGTACTTC
CDR3: CASRFDRGPHNEQYF
J: TRBJ2-7
length: 15
V: TRBV5-1
D: TRBD1
size: .

DNA: TGTGCCAGCAGTACCGAACAGGGGCCCGCGTACGAGCAGTACTTC
CDR3: CASSTEQGPAYEQYF
J: TRBJ2-7
length: 15
V: TRBV7-2
D: TRBD1
size: .

DNA: TGTGCCAGTAGTTCCCGGGCAGGGGAAGAGCAGTACTTC
CDR3: CASSSRAGEEQYF
J: TRBJ2-7
length: 13
V: TRBV19
D: .
size: .